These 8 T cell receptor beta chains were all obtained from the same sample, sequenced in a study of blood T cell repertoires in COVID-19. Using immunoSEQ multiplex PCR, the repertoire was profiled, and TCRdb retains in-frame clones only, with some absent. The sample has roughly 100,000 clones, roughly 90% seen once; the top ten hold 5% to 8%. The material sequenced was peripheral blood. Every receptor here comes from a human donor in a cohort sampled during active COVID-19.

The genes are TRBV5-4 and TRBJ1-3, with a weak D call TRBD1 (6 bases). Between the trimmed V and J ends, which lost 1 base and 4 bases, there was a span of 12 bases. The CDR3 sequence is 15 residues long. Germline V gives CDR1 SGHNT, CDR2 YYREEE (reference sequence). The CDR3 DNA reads TGTGCCAGCAGCTTGCCAGGGGTAGCGGGAAACACCATATATTTT. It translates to CASSLPGVAGNTIYF.

CDR3: CASSPLYGLAGDTAYNEQFF. The DNA for the CDR3 is TGTGCCAGCTCACCCCTATACGGACTAGCGGGAGATACCGCCTACAATGAGCAGTTCTTC. The chain couples TRBV18 to TRBJ2-1, with 13 bases matching TRBD2. V lost 3 bases, J lost 2 bases, and 13 bases stayed unmatched. From germline, CDR1 is KGHSH and CDR2 LQKENI. CDR3 size: 20 residues.

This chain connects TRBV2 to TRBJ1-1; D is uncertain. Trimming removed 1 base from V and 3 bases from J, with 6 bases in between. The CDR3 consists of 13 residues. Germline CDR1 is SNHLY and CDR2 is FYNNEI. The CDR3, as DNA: TGTGCCAGCAGTGAAGGACTCGACACTGAAGCTTTCTTT. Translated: CASSEGLDTEAFF. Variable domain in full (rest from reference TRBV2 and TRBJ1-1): EPEVTQTPSHQVTQMGQEVILRCVPISNHLYFYWYRQILGQKVEFLVSFYNNEISEKSEIFDDQFSVERPDGSNFTLKIRSTKLEDSAMYFCASSEGLDTEAFFGQGTRLTVV.

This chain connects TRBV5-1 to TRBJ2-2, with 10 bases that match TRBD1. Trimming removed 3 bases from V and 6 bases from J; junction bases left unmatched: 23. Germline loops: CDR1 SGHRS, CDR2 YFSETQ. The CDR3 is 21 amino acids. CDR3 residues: CASSSTGTGDPPWEVAGELFF. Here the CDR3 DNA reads TGCGCCAGCAGCTCGACCGGGACAGGGGACCCTCCCTGGGAAGTGGCCGGGGAGCTGTTTTTT.

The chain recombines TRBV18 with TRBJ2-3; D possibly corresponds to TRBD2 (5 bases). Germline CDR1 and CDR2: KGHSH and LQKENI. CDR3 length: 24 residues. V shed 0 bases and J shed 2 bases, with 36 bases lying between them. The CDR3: CASSPPRTYRGIEALTGVTDTQYF. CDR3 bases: TGTGCCAGCTCACCACCGCGGACTTATCGTGGGATCGAGGCCCTTACTGGAGTCACAGATACGCAGTATTTT.

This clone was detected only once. The chain's CDR3 is CASSIAGQGVGEQFF. The CDR3 coding sequence is TGTGCCAGTAGTATCGCGGGACAGGGGGTGGGGGAGCAGTTCTTC. J is TRBJ2-1 and V is TRBV19; the match to TRBD1 covers 11 bases. V gave up 3 bases and J gave up 10 bases; unmatched junction bases: 8. CDR1 is LNHDA, CDR2 SQIVND, per germline (reference sequence). This CDR3 is built from 15 residues.

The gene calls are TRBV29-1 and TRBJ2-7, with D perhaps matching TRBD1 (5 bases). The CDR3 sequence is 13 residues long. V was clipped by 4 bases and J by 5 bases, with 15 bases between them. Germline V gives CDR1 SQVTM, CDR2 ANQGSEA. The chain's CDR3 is CSVGTPNLNEQYF. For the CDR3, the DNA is TGCAGCGTTGGGACACCGAATCTCAACGAGCAGTACTTC.

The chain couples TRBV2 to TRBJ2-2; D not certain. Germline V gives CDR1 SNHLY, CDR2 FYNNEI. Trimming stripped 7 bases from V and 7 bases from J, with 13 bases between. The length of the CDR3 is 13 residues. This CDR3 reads CASTLGGYGELFF. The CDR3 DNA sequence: TGTGCCAGCACCTTAGGCGGTTACGGGGAGCTGTTTTTT.